The rows below give T cell receptor beta chains drawn from one sample of a study of T cell repertoires in cytomegalovirus infection. These TCRs are of unknown antigen specificity. TCRdb re-called the reads through MiXCR, storing one row per CDR3 protein. This table holds tens of thousands of distinct CDR3 sequences, roughly a fifth found once. Sequencing was performed on CD8+ T cells from cultured PBMCs, taken from culture after CMV antigen stimulation. The receptors come from a human donor in good health (CMV status not recorded). Some clones in this sample may be carry-over from other donors' samples. CDR3s include the opening cysteine and the closing phenylalanine or tryptophan. Fields, in order: V gene, D gene, CDR3 length, J gene, CDR3 protein. The D gene is left open where the match is weak.

TRBV7-9,NA,15,TRBJ1-3,CASSLATPAGNTIYF
TRBV5-1,TRBD1,14,TRBJ1-4,CASRTGTGDEKLFF
TRBV20-1,TRBD1,14,TRBJ1-1,CSARRQGSDTEAFF
TRBV10-3,TRBD1,15,TRBJ1-2,CAISVTDRGRYGYTF
TRBV4-1,NA,14,TRBJ2-1,CASWGGVPFNEQFF
TRBV12-3/TRBV12-4,NA,12,TRBJ2-1,CASRNSYNEQFF
TRBV7-6,NA,15,TRBJ1-5,CASSLGSGTSQPQHF
TRBV4-1,TRBD2,15,TRBJ2-1,CASSTLAVNPNEQFF
TRBV11-2,TRBD2,18,TRBJ2-2,CASSLRGGVMRDTGELFF
TRBV7-9,NA,11,TRBJ1-1,CASSLLTEAFF
TRBV25-1,NA,13,TRBJ1-2,CASSGLLNYGYTF
TRBV11-2,NA,13,TRBJ1-1,CASSFGSVTEAFF
TRBV7-2,NA,12,TRBJ2-7,CASSPYGGEQYF
TRBV7-2,NA,14,TRBJ1-1,CASSLAHMNTEAFF
TRBV27,NA,14,TRBJ1-1,CASSTPFMNTEAFF
TRBV6-2/TRBV6-3,TRBD1,14,TRBJ2-1,CASTGTGWGDEQFF
TRBV12-3/TRBV12-4,NA,15,TRBJ1-1,CASSLSTLDLVSAFF
TRBV6-8,NA,16,TRBJ2-7,CASSYNGGGPTYEQYF
TRBV2,NA,14,TRBJ1-4,CASRDSATNEKLFF
TRBV4-3,NA,17,TRBJ1-1,CASSQDSAGSHASEAFF
TRBV6-6,NA,14,TRBJ2-5,CASSSDILLETQYF
TRBV19,NA,16,TRBJ1-5,CASSIKLRVSNQPQHF
TRBV9,TRBD2,17,TRBJ2-1,CASSPNPRTSGPLEQFF
TRBV19,TRBD1,17,TRBJ2-7,CASSPPWDRGLAYEQYF
TRBV10-3,NA,16,TRBJ2-7,CAISGREEGPTYEQYF
TRBV4-2,NA,15,TRBJ1-5,CASSQERDSNQPQHF
TRBV12-3/TRBV12-4,TRBD1,16,TRBJ1-5,CASTSTSRGLRQPQHF
TRBV4-1,TRBD1,15,TRBJ2-7,CASSLSGTARYEQYF
TRBV7-2,NA,16,TRBJ1-2,CASSPPGASRGYGYTF
TRBV7-9,NA,15,TRBJ2-7,CASSLAGRGMDEQYF
TRBV12-3/TRBV12-4,TRBD1,14,TRBJ1-6,CASAQTGAHSPLHF
TRBV7-8,NA,13,TRBJ2-7,CASSLRRGREQYF
TRBV7-9,NA,14,TRBJ2-5,CASSERREQETQYF
TRBV12-3/TRBV12-4,NA,15,TRBJ1-1,CASSSPTEVNTEAFF
TRBV7-9,NA,14,TRBJ2-3,CASSFKGEADTQYF
TRBV14,NA,11,TRBJ1-1,CASSHSTEAFF
TRBV7-9,TRBD1,16,TRBJ1-4,CASSPNEGGAGEKLFF
TRBV7-4,TRBD1,14,TRBJ2-2,CASSLRDREVELFF
TRBV12-3/TRBV12-4,TRBD1,14,TRBJ1-4,CASSWTGTNEKLFF
TRBV27,TRBD1,15,TRBJ2-7,CASSLRGAGGYEQYF
TRBV7-6,NA,16,TRBJ1-1,CASSQDHLTGNTEAFF
TRBV27,TRBD1,15,TRBJ1-1,CASSYSGQGFPEAFF
TRBV7-6,TRBD2,16,TRBJ2-3,CASSPVGAGGMVTQYF
TRBV20-1,NA,11,TRBJ1-1,CSAIENTEAFF
TRBV7-6,NA,14,TRBJ2-2,CASSFKDITGELFF
TRBV10-2,NA,13,TRBJ1-1,CASSDRENTEAFF
TRBV5-1,TRBD1,15,TRBJ1-2,CASSLGRGLRDGYTF
TRBV4-1,NA,16,TRBJ1-1,CASSQELTVMNTEAFF
TRBV7-9,NA,13,TRBJ2-3,CASSFPLTDTQYF
TRBV11-2,NA,15,TRBJ1-2,CASSLGDGFVDGYTF
TRBV5-5,TRBD1,16,TRBJ1-5,CASSPRQGGSNQPQHF
TRBV5-6,TRBD1,17,TRBJ1-2,CASSFGTGEVFDYGYTF
TRBV7-9,NA,15,TRBJ1-5,CASSPPGGAVQPQHF
TRBV12-3/TRBV12-4,NA,18,TRBJ2-3,CASSPSLYRGPPGDTQYF